This entry lists 9 T cell receptor beta chains sequenced from one sample in a study of blood T cell repertoires in COVID-19. Method: immunoSEQ multiplex PCR; TCRdb's copy keeps in-frame clones and lacks some. This sample yields roughly 150,000 clones, of which about four fifths are seen a single time; approximately 7.6% belongs to the top ten. The sample was peripheral blood. The receptors originated from an older woman with COVID-19, enrolled during active disease.

This chain joins TRBV4-1 and TRBJ1-1; D is unresolved. Trimming cost V 0 bases and J 1 base, with 6 bases left between them. From germline, CDR1 is MGHRA and CDR2 YSYEKL. The CDR3 totals 14 residues. The CDR3 sequence: CASSQDPGNTEAFF. For the CDR3, the DNA is TGCGCCAGCAGCCAAGATCCAGGGAACACTGAAGCTTTCTTT.

The V and J genes are TRBV18 and TRBJ2-7, with TRBD1 matching over 8 bases. The CDR3 totals 13 residues. V was pared by 6 bases and J by 6 bases, with 7 bases of the junction left unmatched. The germline CDR1 and CDR2 sequences are KGHSH and LQKENI. The CDR3: CASSLKQGGEQYV. In DNA form, the CDR3 reads TGTGCCAGCTCTCTAAAACAGGGGGGCGAGCAGTACGTC.

This sequence joins TRBV29-1 and TRBJ2-3; 11 bases fit TRBD1. CDR1 and CDR2 from the germline V gene are SQVTM and ANQGSEA. This CDR3 has 12 amino acids. V dropped 8 bases and J dropped 5; count of bases not matched to a gene: 3. The CDR3 loop is CSSGTGGDTQYF. CDR3 DNA: TGCAGCTCCGGGACAGGGGGAGATACGCAGTATTTT.

The J gene is TRBJ1-4, the V gene TRBV6-5; D may be TRBD1 (5 bases). V was trimmed by 6 bases and J by 3 bases, leaving 14 bases between them. Germline CDR1 is MNHEY and CDR2 is SVGAGI. The CDR3 totals 15 residues. CDR3 in amino acids: CASRTDGASNEKLFF. The CDR3 DNA is TGTGCCAGCAGGACCGATGGGGCATCTAATGAAAAACTGTTTTTT.

The chain couples TRBV30 to TRBJ2-2, with D perhaps matching TRBD2 (5 bases). The CDR3 consists of 13 residues. Germline CDR1 is GTSNPN and CDR2 is SVGIG (reference sequence). The V end was cut by 0 bases, the J end by 4 bases, with 6 bases between. CDR3 nucleotide sequence: TGTGCCTGGAGTGTACTAGGCACCGGGGAGCTGTTTTTT. Encoded protein: CAWSVLGTGELFF. Filled out from reference TRBV30 and TRBJ2-2, the complete variable domain reads SQTIHQWPATLVQPVGSPLSLECTVEGTSNPNLYWYRQAAGRGLQLLFYSVGIGQISSEVPQNLSASRPQDRQFILSSKKLLLSDSGFYLCAWSVLGTGELFFGEGSRLTVL.

This rearrangement joins TRBV2 to TRBJ2-1, with D possibly being TRBD1 (6 bases). This CDR3 contains 16 residues. V was pared by 6 bases and J by 3 bases, with 18 bases between. Germline V lookup: CDR1 SNHLY, CDR2 FYNNEI. CDR3 bases: TGTGCCAGCAGAAGAGACAGGAACGAAGGCTACAATGAGCAGTTCTTC. It codes for CASRRDRNEGYNEQFF.

This chain connects TRBV10-3 to TRBJ2-6; no clear D. The CDR3 contains 19 residues. Trimming left V 2 bases short and J 0 bases short, with 17 bases between. Germline lookup yields CDR1 ENHRY and CDR2 SYGVKD. In DNA, the CDR3 is TGTGCCATCAGTGAGGATGACATACCCTCTCGCTCTGGGGCCAACGTCCTGACTTTC. Protein product: CAISEDDIPSRSGANVLTF.

The V and J genes are TRBV20-1 and TRBJ2-1, with D hard to call. Germline V gene data show CDR1 as DFQATT and CDR2 as SNEGSKA (reference sequence). Trimming shortened V by 3 bases and J by 9 bases, and 12 bases separated the two germline ends. This CDR3 has 12 amino acids. CDR3: CSASTVVSEQFF. The CDR3 DNA is TGCAGTGCTAGTACAGTAGTTAGTGAGCAGTTCTTC.

The chain carries TRBV7-9 and TRBJ1-2, with 8 bases identical to TRBD1. The CDR3 totals 16 residues. V lost 5 bases and J lost 1; bases outside the gene matches: 9. Germline V CDR1 and CDR2: SEHNR, FQNEAQ (reference sequence). The CDR3, as DNA: TGTGCCAGCAGCCCCGAAGGACAGGGAAGTAACTATGGCTACACCTTC. Encoded protein: CASSPEGQGSNYGYTF.